Shown below are 5 T cell receptor beta chains from a single sample sequenced in a study of T-cell memory formation after mild COVID-19. One entry per CDR3 protein results from TCRdb running MiXCR on the 5' RACE reads. The data contain about 150,000 distinct CDR3 sequences, 5.5% to 7% of them singletons. The material sequenced was PBMCs or a T cell subset sorted from them (not recorded which). All receptors derive from an adult woman who had mild COVID-19 (a few samples of this study predate the infection). Cell type and time point are not known.

This chain uses TRBV9 with TRBJ2-3; possibly TRBD1 or TRBD2 for D (6 bases each). V lost 0 bases and J lost 1, with 9 bases in between. CDR1 is SGDLS, CDR2 YYNGEE, per germline. CDR3 length: 15 amino acids. The CDR3 nucleotides read TGTGCCAGCAGCGTAGCAGGGGAGGGCACAGATACGCAGTATTTT. This translates into CASSVAGEGTDTQYF.

This clonotype was counted many times. This sequence joins TRBV4-2 and TRBJ1-1; 7 nucleotides match TRBD1. From germline, CDR1 is LGHNA and CDR2 YNFKEQ. The V gene end was trimmed by 1 base and the J gene end by 1 base; junction bases not matched to a gene: 3. The CDR3 has 15 residues. CDR3 DNA sequence: TGTGCCAGCAGCCAAGGGACAGGACCGAACACTGAAGCTTTCTTT. This encodes CASSQGTGPNTEAFF.

The rearrangement links TRBV10-3 to TRBJ2-5; D is possibly TRBD1 or TRBD2 (5 bases each). V lost 4 bases and J lost 1, with 7 bases in between. Per germline, CDR1 ENHRY and CDR2 SYGVKD. The CDR3 is 13 amino acids. CDR3 amino acids: CAISAGTQETQYF. The CDR3 DNA follows: TGTGCCATCAGTGCGGGGACCCAAGAGACCCAGTACTTC.

This clonotype appeared many times. V gene TRBV4-2 combines with J gene TRBJ2-1, with D perhaps TRBD2 (5 bases). CDR1 and CDR2 from the germline V gene are LGHNA and YNFKEQ. The CDR3 is 13 amino acids. Trimming shortened V by 1 base and J by 6 bases, and 7 bases separated the two germline ends. The chain's CDR3 is CASSQVSVNEQFF. CDR3 sequence (DNA): TGTGCCAGCAGCCAAGTTAGCGTCAATGAGCAGTTCTTC.

At least ten counts were recorded for this clonotype. The J gene is TRBJ2-2, the V gene TRBV9, with TRBD2 matching 8 bases. The CDR3 runs to 15 residues. V was clipped by 2 bases and J by 3 bases; unmatched bases: 3. Germline assignment: CDR1 SGDLS and CDR2 YYNGEE. This CDR3 is CASSVSGKDTGELFF. CDR3 in DNA: TGTGCCAGCAGCGTTAGCGGGAAAGACACCGGGGAGCTGTTTTTT.